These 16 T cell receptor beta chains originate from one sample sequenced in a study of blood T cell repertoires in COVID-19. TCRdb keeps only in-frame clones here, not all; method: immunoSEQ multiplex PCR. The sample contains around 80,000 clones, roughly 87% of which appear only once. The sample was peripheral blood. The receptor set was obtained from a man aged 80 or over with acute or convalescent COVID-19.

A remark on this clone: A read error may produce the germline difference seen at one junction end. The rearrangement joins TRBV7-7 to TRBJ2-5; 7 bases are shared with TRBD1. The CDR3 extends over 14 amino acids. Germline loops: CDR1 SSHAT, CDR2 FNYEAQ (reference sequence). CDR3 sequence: CASSLQGPQETQYF. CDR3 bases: TGTGCTAGCAGCTTACAGGGGCCTCAAGAGACCCAGTACTTC.

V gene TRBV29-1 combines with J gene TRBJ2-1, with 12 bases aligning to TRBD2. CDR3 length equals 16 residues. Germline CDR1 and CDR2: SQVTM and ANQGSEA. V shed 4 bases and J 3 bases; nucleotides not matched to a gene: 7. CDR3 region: CSVATSGGASYNEQFF. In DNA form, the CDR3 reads TGCAGCGTTGCGACTAGCGGGGGAGCCAGCTACAATGAGCAGTTCTTC.

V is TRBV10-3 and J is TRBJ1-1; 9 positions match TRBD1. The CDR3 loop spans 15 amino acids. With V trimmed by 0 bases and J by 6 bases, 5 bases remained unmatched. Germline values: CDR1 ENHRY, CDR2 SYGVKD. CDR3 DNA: TGTGCCATCAGTGAGTCACAGGGGGCAGGGTCTGAAGCTTTCTTT. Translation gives CAISESQGAGSEAFF.

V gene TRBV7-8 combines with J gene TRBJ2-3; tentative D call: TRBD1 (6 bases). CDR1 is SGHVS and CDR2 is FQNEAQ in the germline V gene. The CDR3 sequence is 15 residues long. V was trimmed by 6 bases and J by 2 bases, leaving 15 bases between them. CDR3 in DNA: TGTGCCAGCAGTTTGGGACAAACGCACACAGATACGCAGTATTTT. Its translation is CASSLGQTHTDTQYF. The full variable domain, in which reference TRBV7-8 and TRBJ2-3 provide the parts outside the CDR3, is GAGVSQSPRYKVAKRGQDVALRCDPISGHVSLFWYQQALGQGPEFLTYFQNEAQLDKSGLPSDRFFAERPEGSVSTLKIQRTQQEDSAVYLCASSLGQTHTDTQYFGPGTRLTVL.

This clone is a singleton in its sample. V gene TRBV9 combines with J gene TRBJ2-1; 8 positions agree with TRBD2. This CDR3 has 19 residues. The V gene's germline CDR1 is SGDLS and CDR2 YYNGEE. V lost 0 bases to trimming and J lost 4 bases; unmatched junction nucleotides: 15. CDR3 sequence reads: CASSVGSAGAPLKYNEQFF. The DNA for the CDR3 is TGTGCCAGCAGCGTAGGTTCAGCGGGGGCCCCCCTAAAATACAATGAGCAGTTCTTC.

The CDR3 protein is CASSLQAGTNTEAFF. CDR3 nucleotides: TGCGCCAGCAGCTTGCAGGCGGGAACGAACACTGAAGCTTTCTTT. The genes are TRBV5-1 and TRBJ1-1; D unclear. This CDR3 has 15 amino acids. V shed 1 base and J shed 1 base, with 11 bases lying between them. Per the germline V gene, CDR1 is SGHRS and CDR2 is YFSETQ.

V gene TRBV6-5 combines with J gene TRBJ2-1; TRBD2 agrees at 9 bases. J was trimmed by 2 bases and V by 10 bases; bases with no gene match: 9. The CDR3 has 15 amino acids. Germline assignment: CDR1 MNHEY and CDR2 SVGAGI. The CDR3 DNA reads TGTGCCACCCTCTTTGCGGGGGGGCCCTACAATGAGCAGTTCTTC. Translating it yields CATLFAGGPYNEQFF.

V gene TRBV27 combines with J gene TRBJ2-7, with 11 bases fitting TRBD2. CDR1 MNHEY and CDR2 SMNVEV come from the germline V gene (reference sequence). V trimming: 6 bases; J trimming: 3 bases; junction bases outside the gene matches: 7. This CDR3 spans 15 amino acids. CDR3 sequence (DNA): TGTGCCAGCAGCCCCACAACTAGCGGGGGCTACGAGCAGTACTTC. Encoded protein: CASSPTTSGGYEQYF.

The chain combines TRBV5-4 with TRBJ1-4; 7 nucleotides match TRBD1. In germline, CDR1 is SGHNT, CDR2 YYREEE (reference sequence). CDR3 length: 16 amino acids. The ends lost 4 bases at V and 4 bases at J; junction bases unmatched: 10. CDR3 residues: CASSLKRGGLNEKLFF. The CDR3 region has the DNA TGTGCCAGCAGCCTAAAAAGAGGGGGCCTTAATGAAAAACTGTTTTTT. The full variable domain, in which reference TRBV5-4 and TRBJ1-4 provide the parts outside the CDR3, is ETGVTQSPTHLIKTRGQQVTLRCSSQSGHNTVSWYQQALGQGPQFIFQYYREEENGRGNFPPRFSGLQFPNYSSELNVNALELDDSALYLCASSLKRGGLNEKLFFGSGTQLSVL.

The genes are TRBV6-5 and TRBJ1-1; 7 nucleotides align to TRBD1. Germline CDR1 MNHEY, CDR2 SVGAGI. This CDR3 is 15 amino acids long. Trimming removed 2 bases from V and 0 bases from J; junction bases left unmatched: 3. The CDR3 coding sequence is TGTGCCAGCAGTTACCTGGACAGGATGAACACTGAAGCTTTCTTT. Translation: CASSYLDRMNTEAFF.

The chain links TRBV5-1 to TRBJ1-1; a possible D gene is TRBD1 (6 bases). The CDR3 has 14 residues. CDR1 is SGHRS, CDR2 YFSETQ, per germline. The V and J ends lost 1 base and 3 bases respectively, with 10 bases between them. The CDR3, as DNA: TGCGCCAGCAGCTTGAGGGGGATGGACACTGAAGCTTTCTTT. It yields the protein CASSLRGMDTEAFF.

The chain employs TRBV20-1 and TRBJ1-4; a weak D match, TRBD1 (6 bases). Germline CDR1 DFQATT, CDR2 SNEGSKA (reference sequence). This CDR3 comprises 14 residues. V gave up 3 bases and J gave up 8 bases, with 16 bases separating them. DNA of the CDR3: TGCAGTGCTAGTTACAGGGACGGCGCGGAAAAACTGTTTTTT. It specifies CSASYRDGAEKLFF.

This chain's CDR3 is CASSSVGTGVGYTF. The CDR3 DNA reads as TGTGCCAGCAGTTCGGTAGGGACAGGGGTCGGCTACACCTTC. The rearrangement links TRBV2 to TRBJ1-2; TRBD1 aligns across 10 bases. Unmatched junction bases numbered 8, after V lost 5 bases and J lost 8 bases. CDR1 is SNHLY, CDR2 FYNNEI, per germline. CDR3 length: 14 amino acids.

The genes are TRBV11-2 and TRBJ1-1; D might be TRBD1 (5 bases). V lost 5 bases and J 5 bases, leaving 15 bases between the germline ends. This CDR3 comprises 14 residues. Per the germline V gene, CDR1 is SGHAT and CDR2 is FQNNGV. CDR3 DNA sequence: TGTGCCAGCAGCCTCAAGATAGGGGCGACTGAAGCTTTCTTT. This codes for CASSLKIGATEAFF.

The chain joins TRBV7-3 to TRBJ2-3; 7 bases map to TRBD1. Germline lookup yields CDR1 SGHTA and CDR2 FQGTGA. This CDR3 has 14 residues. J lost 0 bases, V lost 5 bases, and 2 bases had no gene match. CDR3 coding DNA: TGTGCCAGCAGCCCGGGACAGAGCACAGATACGCAGTATTTT. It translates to CASSPGQSTDTQYF.

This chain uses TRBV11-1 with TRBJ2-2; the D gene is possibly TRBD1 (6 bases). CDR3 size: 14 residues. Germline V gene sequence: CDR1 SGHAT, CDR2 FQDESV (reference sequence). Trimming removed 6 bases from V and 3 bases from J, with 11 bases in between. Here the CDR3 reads CASSRTGYTGELFF. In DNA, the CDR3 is TGTGCCAGCAGTCGAACAGGGTACACCGGGGAGCTGTTTTTT.